This is a list of T cell receptor beta chains from one sample in a study of blood T cell repertoires in COVID-19. The data were produced by immunoSEQ multiplex PCR, yet TCRdb's version contains in-frame clones alone and is incomplete. The sample lists about 330,000 clones; approximately 90% were seen once. The sample was peripheral blood. These TCRs come from a woman in her forties or fifties with active or convalescent COVID-19. CDR3s include the opening cysteine and the closing phenylalanine or tryptophan. D genes are given only for firm matches. Clone size is stated in some rows and not others, as once, few, many or a class when expanded.

d_gene: -; v_gene: TRBV5-1; j_gene: TRBJ2-3; abundance: once; CDR3nt: TGCGCCAGCAGCTTGACAGGGCATAGCACAGATACGCAGTATTTT; CDR3aa: CASSLTGHSTDTQYF
d_gene: -; v_gene: TRBV4-1; j_gene: TRBJ1-2; abundance: -; CDR3nt: TGCGCCAGCAGCCGAGAAATGGTTGTAGTCTATGGCTACACCTTC; CDR3aa: CASSREMVVVYGYTF
d_gene: TRBD2; v_gene: TRBV10-3; j_gene: TRBJ2-1; abundance: -; CDR3nt: TGTGCCACCAATAGCGGGAGAGGCTCCTACAATGAGCAGTTCTTC; CDR3aa: CATNSGRGSYNEQFF
d_gene: -; v_gene: TRBV25-1; j_gene: TRBJ1-6; abundance: -; CDR3nt: TGTGCCAGCAGTGATGCCACAGGGAATTCACCCCTCCACTTT; CDR3aa: CASSDATGNSPLHF
d_gene: TRBD1; v_gene: TRBV18; j_gene: TRBJ1-1; abundance: -; CDR3nt: TGTGCCAGCTCACCACGGGGACAGTTCGTCAGGGATCCCTTGAACACTGAAGCTTTCTTT; CDR3aa: CASSPRGQFVRDPLNTEAFF
d_gene: -; v_gene: TRBV27; j_gene: TRBJ1-2; abundance: -; CDR3nt: TGTGCCAGCAGTTTTAACCCGATGGGCCCTTATGGCTACACCTTC; CDR3aa: CASSFNPMGPYGYTF
d_gene: TRBD2; v_gene: TRBV2; j_gene: TRBJ2-3; abundance: -; CDR3nt: TGTGCCAGCAGGCGGGAGGTGGGCAGGCGCACAGATACGCAGTATTTT; CDR3aa: CASRREVGRRTDTQYF
d_gene: TRBD1; v_gene: TRBV6-6; j_gene: TRBJ2-7; abundance: -; CDR3nt: TGTGCCAGCAAGTGGGCGCGGGACAGGGGGCCCTACGAGCAGTACTTC; CDR3aa: CASKWARDRGPYEQYF
d_gene: TRBD2; v_gene: TRBV28; j_gene: TRBJ2-7; abundance: -; CDR3nt: TGTGCCAGCAGTTCCCCGACTAGCGGGAGCACCTACGAGCAGTACTTC; CDR3aa: CASSSPTSGSTYEQYF
d_gene: -; v_gene: TRBV11-2; j_gene: TRBJ2-5; abundance: -; CDR3nt: TGTGCCAGCAGTCTTATGCCATCACCCCGGGAGACCCAGTACTTC; CDR3aa: CASSLMPSPRETQYF
d_gene: -; v_gene: TRBV18; j_gene: TRBJ2-5; abundance: -; CDR3nt: TGTGCCAGCTCGCAGGGGCAAGAGACCCAGTACTTC; CDR3aa: CASSQGQETQYF
d_gene: TRBD1; v_gene: TRBV28; j_gene: TRBJ1-2; abundance: -; CDR3nt: TGTGCCAGCAGACTCACAGGGGGCAGTTATGGCTACACCTTC; CDR3aa: CASRLTGGSYGYTF
d_gene: TRBD2; v_gene: TRBV7-9; j_gene: TRBJ2-5; abundance: -; CDR3nt: TGTGCCAGCAGCCTATCTAGCGGGACTAGCGGGGGGGCAACAGAGACCCAGTACTTC; CDR3aa: CASSLSSGTSGGATETQYF
d_gene: -; v_gene: TRBV7-3; j_gene: TRBJ2-5; abundance: -; CDR3nt: TGTGCCAGCAGCTTAACGGGCAGGGGAGAGACCCAGTACTTC; CDR3aa: CASSLTGRGETQYF
d_gene: TRBD1; v_gene: TRBV6-5; j_gene: TRBJ2-7; abundance: -; CDR3nt: TGTGCCAGCAGTTACTCGATGGGGACAGGGTCCTACGAGCAGTACTTC; CDR3aa: CASSYSMGTGSYEQYF
d_gene: TRBD2; v_gene: TRBV5-8; j_gene: TRBJ2-7; abundance: -; CDR3nt: TGTGCCAGCAGCTTACCTAGCGGGAGCTACGAGCAGTACTTC; CDR3aa: CASSLPSGSYEQYF
d_gene: -; v_gene: TRBV27; j_gene: TRBJ1-2; abundance: few; CDR3nt: TGTGCCAGCAGTTTACGGTTCACGCTTAGAGGTGGCTACACCTTC; CDR3aa: CASSLRFTLRGGYTF
d_gene: TRBD2; v_gene: TRBV27; j_gene: TRBJ2-7; abundance: few; CDR3nt: TGTGCCAGCTGGAGTCGACTAGCGGGAGGGTTGGTGCAGTACTTC; CDR3aa: CASWSRLAGGLVQYF
d_gene: TRBD1; v_gene: TRBV28; j_gene: TRBJ2-1; abundance: -; CDR3nt: TGTGCCAGCAGTTTATCACAGGGGATCAATGAGCAGTTCTTC; CDR3aa: CASSLSQGINEQFF
d_gene: -; v_gene: TRBV12-3/TRBV12-4; j_gene: TRBJ1-5; abundance: -; CDR3nt: TGTGCCAGCTCGGGATTGATTAATCAGCCCCAGCATTTT; CDR3aa: CASSGLINQPQHF
d_gene: -; v_gene: TRBV30; j_gene: TRBJ1-1; abundance: -; CDR3nt: TGTGCCTGGAGTAGGGACCCCGGGCGGGGGAACACTGAAGCTTTCTTT; CDR3aa: CAWSRDPGRGNTEAFF
d_gene: TRBD1; v_gene: TRBV5-1; j_gene: TRBJ1-1; abundance: -; CDR3nt: TGCGCCAGCAGCTTGGGACAGGGGCTTTCTAAAACTGAAGCTTTCTTT; CDR3aa: CASSLGQGLSKTEAFF
d_gene: TRBD2; v_gene: TRBV15; j_gene: TRBJ2-4; abundance: -; CDR3nt: TGTGCCACCAGCGGATCGACTAGCGGGAGGGGTCTAGCCAAAAACATTCAGTACTTC; CDR3aa: CATSGSTSGRGLAKNIQYF
d_gene: -; v_gene: TRBV12-1; j_gene: TRBJ2-6; abundance: -; CDR3nt: TGTGCCAGCAGCGGCACCCCCGGGACAGTATGCTCTGGGGCCAACGTCCTGACTTTC; CDR3aa: CASSGTPGTVCSGANVLTF
d_gene: TRBD2; v_gene: TRBV4-1; j_gene: TRBJ2-2; abundance: once; CDR3nt: TGCGCCAGCAGCCAAGATAAAGGCCTAGCGGGAGCTAATAGGGCCGGGGAGCTGTTTTTT; CDR3aa: CASSQDKGLAGANRAGELFF
d_gene: -; v_gene: TRBV2; j_gene: TRBJ1-5; abundance: once; CDR3nt: TGTGCCAGCAGTGAATGGGAGGATCAGCCCCAGCATTTT; CDR3aa: CASSEWEDQPQHF
d_gene: TRBD2; v_gene: TRBV11-2; j_gene: TRBJ2-3; abundance: -; CDR3nt: TGTGCCAGCAGCCTGGGACTAGCGGGAAGCACAGATACGCAGTATTTT; CDR3aa: CASSLGLAGSTDTQYF
d_gene: TRBD1; v_gene: TRBV11-2; j_gene: TRBJ1-1; abundance: -; CDR3nt: TGTGCCAGCAGTTCATACGAGGGGGCTGGGGCTTTCTTT; CDR3aa: CASSSYEGAGAFF
d_gene: TRBD1; v_gene: TRBV14; j_gene: TRBJ2-7; abundance: -; CDR3nt: TGTGCCAGCAGCCAACGAGGCCCCGGGACAGGGGACGAGCAGTACTTC; CDR3aa: CASSQRGPGTGDEQYF
d_gene: TRBD2; v_gene: TRBV27; j_gene: TRBJ2-7; abundance: -; CDR3nt: TGTGCCAGCAGTCCCGGGACTAGCGGCTCCTACGAGCAGTACTTC; CDR3aa: CASSPGTSGSYEQYF
d_gene: TRBD1; v_gene: TRBV7-9; j_gene: TRBJ2-5; abundance: -; CDR3nt: TGTGCCAGCAGCTCTCGACAGGGGGTCTTTTCGGGGACCCAGTACTTC; CDR3aa: CASSSRQGVFSGTQYF
d_gene: -; v_gene: TRBV24-1; j_gene: TRBJ2-1; abundance: -; CDR3nt: TGTGCCACCAGTGATTACGACAGCTACAATGAGCAGTTCTTC; CDR3aa: CATSDYDSYNEQFF
d_gene: TRBD1; v_gene: TRBV5-1; j_gene: TRBJ2-1; abundance: -; CDR3nt: TGCGCCAGCAGCCCCGGACGGGGGACAGGGATGGCGAATGAGCAGTTCTTC; CDR3aa: CASSPGRGTGMANEQFF
d_gene: -; v_gene: TRBV9; j_gene: TRBJ2-1; abundance: -; CDR3nt: TGTGCCAGCAGCGCAGGGGGACTTTACAATGAGCAGTTCTTC; CDR3aa: CASSAGGLYNEQFF
d_gene: -; v_gene: TRBV19; j_gene: TRBJ2-1; abundance: once; CDR3nt: TGTGCCAGTAGTGACGGACTAACCAATGAGCAGTTCTTC; CDR3aa: CASSDGLTNEQFF
d_gene: -; v_gene: TRBV2; j_gene: TRBJ1-5; abundance: few; CDR3nt: TGTGCCAGCACCTATGGACAGTATAATCAGCCCCAGCATTTT; CDR3aa: CASTYGQYNQPQHF
d_gene: -; v_gene: TRBV7-8; j_gene: TRBJ1-5; abundance: -; CDR3nt: TGTGCCAGCAGCTTAGAAAACAGATATCAGCCCCAGCATTTT; CDR3aa: CASSLENRYQPQHF
d_gene: TRBD1; v_gene: TRBV28; j_gene: TRBJ1-5; abundance: -; CDR3nt: TGTGCCAGCAGCGCGCTCGGACAGGGCAATCAGCCCCAGCATTTT; CDR3aa: CASSALGQGNQPQHF
d_gene: -; v_gene: TRBV7-5; j_gene: TRBJ2-1; abundance: -; CDR3nt: TGTGCCAGAAGCCTACTTGGTCGGGGGGGAAATGAGCAGTTCTTC; CDR3aa: CARSLLGRGGNEQFF
d_gene: TRBD2; v_gene: TRBV10-3; j_gene: TRBJ2-7; abundance: -; CDR3nt: TGTGCCATCAGTGACTGGCGGGGGGGCAGGGAGCAGTACTTC; CDR3aa: CAISDWRGGREQYF
d_gene: TRBD1; v_gene: TRBV9; j_gene: TRBJ2-7; abundance: once; CDR3nt: TGTGCCAGCAGCGGGGGGACAGGAGACTACGAGCAGTACTTC; CDR3aa: CASSGGTGDYEQYF
d_gene: -; v_gene: TRBV5-4; j_gene: TRBJ2-7; abundance: -; CDR3nt: TGTGCCAGCAGCATCCTAGGTAGCTGGGAGCAGTACTTC; CDR3aa: CASSILGSWEQYF
d_gene: -; v_gene: TRBV12-3/TRBV12-4; j_gene: TRBJ1-5; abundance: -; CDR3nt: TGTGCCAGCACGGAAGTGGGAGCTGGGCCCCAGCATTTT; CDR3aa: CASTEVGAGPQHF
d_gene: -; v_gene: TRBV19; j_gene: TRBJ2-7; abundance: few; CDR3nt: TGTGCCAGTACCAACAGGCCTCCCTACGAGCAGTACTTC; CDR3aa: CASTNRPPYEQYF
d_gene: -; v_gene: TRBV4-3; j_gene: TRBJ2-2; abundance: -; CDR3nt: TGCGCCAGCAGCCAAGATGGCTTCACCGGGGAGCTGTTTTTT; CDR3aa: CASSQDGFTGELFF
d_gene: -; v_gene: TRBV7-8; j_gene: TRBJ1-2; abundance: -; CDR3nt: TGTGCCAGCAGCCTAAGAGACAGGAGCTATGCTAACTATGGCTACACCTTC; CDR3aa: CASSLRDRSYANYGYTF
d_gene: -; v_gene: TRBV19; j_gene: TRBJ1-2; abundance: -; CDR3nt: TGTGCCAGTAGTATCGGGGTGCCAGGGGCCTATGGCTACACCTTC; CDR3aa: CASSIGVPGAYGYTF
d_gene: TRBD1; v_gene: TRBV15; j_gene: TRBJ1-3; abundance: -; CDR3nt: TGTGCCACCAGCACAGGGGGCTCTGGAAACACCATATATTTT; CDR3aa: CATSTGGSGNTIYF
d_gene: -; v_gene: TRBV6-6; j_gene: TRBJ2-1; abundance: -; CDR3nt: TGTGCCAGCAGTTACCCCGCCCCGGGACAGTTCTTC; CDR3aa: CASSYPAPGQFF
d_gene: -; v_gene: TRBV28; j_gene: TRBJ2-2; abundance: -; CDR3nt: TGTGCCAGCAGTTTGAGTGGGAGTGGCACCGGGGAGCTGTTTTTT; CDR3aa: CASSLSGSGTGELFF